This T cell receptor (beta chain) was sequenced during a study of T-cell reconstitution after alpha-beta-depleted transplantation in children. Unique molecular identifiers were used in preparing the TCRbeta library. MiXCR was run by TCRdb on the PCR reads, yielding one entry per CDR3 protein. The sample includes roughly 500,000 distinct CDR3 sequences, over 9.5% of them seen just once. Broader study findings: T-cell numbers and diversity, one year after transplant, stemmed largely from T cells that were newly produced. Reportedly, only several hundred clones from non-depleted graft cells drove alpha-beta T-cell counts at about two months.

V lost 6 bases and J lost 8, with 11 bases in between. CDR1 and CDR2 from the germline V gene are KGHSH and LQKENI. There are 12 residues in the CDR3. This clonotype was found many times. What it binds is not known. The rearrangement links TRBV18 to TRBJ2-1, with no clear D. This clonotype was obtained from a child aged 2-15 years with inherited bone marrow failure, due to receive a stem cell transplant. The sample in question was PBMCs, obtained before TCRalphabeta/CD19-depleted stem cell transplant. The chain's CDR3 is CASSPREYEQFF. The CDR3 DNA is TGTGCCAGCTCTCCAAGGGAATATGAGCAGTTCTTC.